This is a list of T cell receptor beta chains from one sample in a study of cytomegalovirus exposure and HLA in healthy donors. The table came from immunoSEQ multiplex PCR; TCRdb's copy has only in-frame clones and leaves some out. In the table there are 60,000 to 85,000 clones, about three quarters of which are singletons. Specimen: PBMCs. All receptors come from a male donor in good health and CMV-seropositive. CDR3s include the opening cysteine and the closing phenylalanine or tryptophan. Fields, in order: D gene, clone size, V gene, J gene, CDR3 DNA, CDR3 protein. D genes are given only for firm matches. Size values are once, few and many counts, or a class for expanded clones, and some rows have none.

>NA|NA|TRBV19|TRBJ2-3
TGTGCCAGTAGTATGTTTGACAGAGGAATGTCGGATACGCAGTATTTT
CASSMFDRGMSDTQYF
>NA|NA|TRBV18|TRBJ2-5
TGTGCCAGCTCACCTTGGGGCAGGGCAGAGACCCAGTACTTC
CASSPWGRAETQYF
>NA|NA|TRBV11-3|TRBJ2-7
TGTGCCAGCAGCATACCCCGGACAGAAGGGCCTTACGAGCAGTACTTC
CASSIPRTEGPYEQYF
>TRBD1|NA|TRBV5-8|TRBJ1-5
TGTGCCAGCAGCAAGGGACAGAATAGCAATCAGCCCCAGCATTTT
CASSKGQNSNQPQHF
>NA|NA|TRBV5-1|TRBJ1-4
TGCGCCAGCAGCGAGGAGGGCGCGACTAATGAAAAACTGTTTTTT
CASSEEGATNEKLFF
>TRBD2|NA|TRBV6-6|TRBJ2-7
TGTGCCAGCAGTCCTCCGGGGGGGCGTAGAGACGAGCAGTACTTC
CASSPPGGRRDEQYF
>NA|NA|TRBV6-1|TRBJ1-5
TGTGCCAGCAGACGAAGCGTCAATCAGCCCCAGCATTTT
CASRRSVNQPQHF
>TRBD2|NA|TRBV5-4|TRBJ2-7
TGTGCCAGCAGCCCCCCAGCGGGGGGCCCCTACGAGCAGTACTTC
CASSPPAGGPYEQYF
>TRBD1|NA|TRBV29-1|TRBJ2-2
TGCAGCGTTGTGGGGACAGGGGGTGTGGAACACCGGGGAGCTGTTTTT
CSVVGTGGVEHRGAVF
>NA|NA|TRBV18|TRBJ1-4
TGTGCCAGCTCACCACAGGCGACAGAACTACATAAAAAACTGTTTTTT
CASSPQATELHKKLFF
>TRBD2|NA|TRBV9|TRBJ2-2
TGTGCCAGCAGCAAGACTAGCGGGGGTTTTCCCGGGGAGCTGTTTTTT
CASSKTSGGFPGELFF
>TRBD1|NA|TRBV19|TRBJ2-5
TGTGCCAGTAGTATAGACCGCAGGGGGCGGGAGACCCAGTACTTC
CASSIDRRGRETQYF
>TRBD2|NA|TRBV5-1|TRBJ2-3
TGCGCCAGCAGGGAAAGCGGGGGGAGAACAGATACGCAGTATTTT
CASRESGGRTDTQYF
>TRBD1|NA|TRBV5-1|TRBJ1-3
TGCGCCAGCAGCGCGGACAGGGCCAACACCATATATTTT
CASSADRANTIYF
>NA|NA|TRBV11-2|TRBJ2-7
TGTGCCAGCAGCTTATACCAGGATAGCTCCTACGAGCAGTACTTC
CASSLYQDSSYEQYF
>TRBD2|medium-sized|TRBV9|TRBJ2-7
TGTGCCAGCAGCGTAGAGTCTAGCGGATTTACCTACGAGCAGTACTTC
CASSVESSGFTYEQYF
>TRBD1|NA|TRBV15|TRBJ1-2
TGTGCCACCAGCAGAGACCTACAGGGGTGGGACTATGGCTACACCTTC
CATSRDLQGWDYGYTF
>TRBD2|NA|TRBV15|TRBJ2-2
TGTGCCACCAGCGGGACTAGGCGTTCCACCGGGGAGCTGTTTTTT
CATSGTRRSTGELFF
>TRBD1|NA|TRBV5-4|TRBJ2-1
TGTGCCAGCAGCCGGGGACAGGGCTTTGTTAATGAGCAGTTCTTC
CASSRGQGFVNEQFF
>NA|NA|TRBV5-1|TRBJ2-5
TGCGCCAGCAGCTTGGCGGGAAGGGCAGAGACCCAGTACTTC
CASSLAGRAETQYF
>TRBD1|NA|TRBV7-9|TRBJ1-5
TGTGCCAGCAGCCCCATTCGGACAGGAACTAAGCCCCAGCATTTT
CASSPIRTGTKPQHF
>NA|NA|TRBV5-4|TRBJ1-4
TGTGCCAGCAGCTTGCTGGGAGCAACTAATGAAAAACTGTTTTTT
CASSLLGATNEKLFF
>TRBD2|few|TRBV5-1|TRBJ2-2
TGCGCCAGCAGTCGGACTAGCGGGGGGTCCGGGGAGCTGTTTTTT
CASSRTSGGSGELFF
>NA|few|TRBV18|TRBJ1-1
TGTGCCAGCTCACCACATTCGGAAGCTTTCTTT
CASSPHSEAFF
>TRBD2|few|TRBV2|TRBJ2-3
TGTGCCAGCAGTAAGAGCGGGAGTGGAGATACGCAGTATTTT
CASSKSGSGDTQYF
>TRBD1|once|TRBV28|TRBJ1-4
TGTGCCAGCAGCGTAGTGGGACAGGGACGTAATGAAAAACTGTTTTTT
CASSVVGQGRNEKLFF
>TRBD1|NA|TRBV4-1|TRBJ2-7
TGCGCCAGCAGCCCCCGGACAGGGTCGGCGGGCTACGAGCAGTACTTC
CASSPRTGSAGYEQYF
>TRBD1|NA|TRBV4-1|TRBJ1-6
TGCGCCAGCAGCCTCTCCCAGGGGGCTGATTCACCCCTCCACTTT
CASSLSQGADSPLHF
>NA|once|TRBV13|TRBJ2-5
TGTGCCAGCAGCTCAATCTATTCGGGGACCCAGTACTTC
CASSSIYSGTQYF
>TRBD1|NA|TRBV2|TRBJ2-7
TGTGCCAGCAGTTGGGACAGCTACTACGAGCAGTACTTC
CASSWDSYYEQYF
>TRBD2|NA|TRBV7-9|TRBJ2-3
TGTGCCAGCAGCTTAGGGGTTAGCGGGAGTGGCACAGATACGCAGTATTTT
CASSLGVSGSGTDTQYF
>NA|NA|TRBV5-1|TRBJ1-2
TGCGCCAGCAGCCCCCGGGAGGATGGCTACACCTTC
CASSPREDGYTF
>TRBD1|few|TRBV9|TRBJ2-3
TGTGCCAGCACCGGGACAGCTCTGAGGGGAGATACGCAGTATTTT
CASTGTALRGDTQYF
>TRBD1|NA|TRBV5-4|TRBJ2-5
TGTGCCAGCAGCCAGGCAGGGGGAGAGACCCAGTACTTC
CASSQAGGETQYF
>TRBD1|NA|TRBV7-8|TRBJ2-3
TGTGCCAGCAGCTTAGCCTCGACCGGACAGGGCACAGATACGCAGTATTTT
CASSLASTGQGTDTQYF
>NA|NA|TRBV4-1|TRBJ1-6
TGCGCCAGCAGCCAAGACGTAAGGGGTTATAATTCACCCCTCCACTTT
CASSQDVRGYNSPLHF
>TRBD2|NA|TRBV27|TRBJ2-7
TGTGCCAGCAGTTATCGGACTAGCGGACGCTACGAGCAGTACTTC
CASSYRTSGRYEQYF
>TRBD1|few|TRBV7-9|TRBJ2-1
TGTGCCAGCAGCTTAGACAGGGGGGACAATGAGCAGTTCTTC
CASSLDRGDNEQFF
>NA|NA|TRBV5-6|TRBJ2-5
TGTGCCAGCAGCTTGGGTACAGATGAAGAGACCCAGTACTTC
CASSLGTDEETQYF
>TRBD1|few|TRBV6-6|TRBJ2-7
TGTGCCAGCAGTCAAGACAGGGGCCACTACGAGCAGTACTTC
CASSQDRGHYEQYF
>TRBD2|NA|TRBV7-2|TRBJ2-7
TGTGCCAGCAGCTCTGACCTAGGAGCGGGGGGTTTTGAGCAGTACTTC
CASSSDLGAGGFEQYF
>NA|NA|TRBV4-2|TRBJ1-6
TGTGCCAGCAGCCAAGAGTGGTTGGGCAATTCACCCCTCCACTTT
CASSQEWLGNSPLHF
>TRBD2|few|TRBV6-5|TRBJ2-7
TGTGCCAGCAGAAAGGGACTAGCGGGAGCCAACGAGCAGTACTTC
CASRKGLAGANEQYF
>NA|once|TRBV21-1|TRBJ2-7
TGTGCCAGCAGCATTCTCACCAGGTCCCGGGACAGGGGTTGGGGGGACGAGGTATCCTACGAGCAGTACTTC
CASSILTRSRDRGWGDEVSYEQYF
>NA|NA|TRBV15|TRBJ1-3
TGTGCCACCAGCAGAGATCAACAGCCCGATCATATACTCTCTGGAAACACCATATATTTT
CATSRDQQPDHILSGNTIYF
>TRBD2|NA|TRBV6-1|TRBJ2-1
TGTGCCAGCAACAGGGCTAGCGGGGATAATGAGCAGTTCTTC
CASNRASGDNEQFF